This T cell receptor (beta chain) was profiled in a study of control samples from healthy donors and cancer patients. Sequenced by immunoSEQ multiplex PCR; TCRdb stores in-frame clones only, minus some. The sample carries around 170,000 clones, more than 80% recorded once. V was cut by 4 bases and J by 4 bases, with 13 bases left in between. The CDR3 has 14 amino acids. Germline V CDR1 and CDR2: LNHDA, SQIVND (reference sequence). J is TRBJ1-1 and V is TRBV19; D is ambiguous. The source material was blood. This clonotype originated in a young man in good health. The DNA of the CDR3 is TGTGCCAGTAGTACTGCTCCCAGGCGCACTGAAGCTTTCTTT. The encoded protein is CASSTAPRRTEAFF.